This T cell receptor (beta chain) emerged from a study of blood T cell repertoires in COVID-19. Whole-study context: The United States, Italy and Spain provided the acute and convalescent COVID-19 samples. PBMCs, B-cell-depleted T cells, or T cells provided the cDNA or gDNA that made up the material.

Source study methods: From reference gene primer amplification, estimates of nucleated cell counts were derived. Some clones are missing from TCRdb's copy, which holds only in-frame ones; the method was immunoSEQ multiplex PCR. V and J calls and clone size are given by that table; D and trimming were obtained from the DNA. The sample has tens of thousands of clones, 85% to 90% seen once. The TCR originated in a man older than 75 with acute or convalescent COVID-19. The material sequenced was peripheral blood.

The CDR3 DNA reads TGTGCCAGCAGCCGTACTTTTACCGGGACACCTAATCAGCCCCAGCATTTT. Protein product: CASSRTFTGTPNQPQHF. This chain connects TRBV7-9 to TRBJ1-5; the D gene is possibly TRBD1 (6 bases). The germline CDR1 and CDR2 sequences are SEHNR and FQNEAQ (reference sequence). CDR3 length: 17 amino acids. V lost 5 bases, J lost 4 bases, and 21 bases lay in between.